This TCR beta chain was profiled in a study of cytomegalovirus exposure and HLA in healthy donors. Whole-study findings and limits: Most TCR sequences showed up rarely, but some public TCRs showed up in many donors. The study put about 180 TCR beta chains on its list as cytomegalovirus-associated. The finding came from a later analysis; first-cohort TCR clusters tended to co-occur in the 95 to 150 validation repertoires.

The repertoire was sequenced with immunoSEQ multiplex PCR; TCRdb's copy has only in-frame clones and lacks some. This repertoire shows about 150,000 clones, around 84% found once; its top ten account for 2.1%. The germline V and J ends were trimmed by 5 bases and 1 base, with 11 bases remaining between them. Germline CDR1 KGHSH, CDR2 LQKENI. This CDR3 has 15 amino acids. Points on this clone: What it binds is unknown.

The V call is TRBV18, the J call TRBJ1-4, with D maybe TRBD1 (6 bases). The TCR comes from a human donor in good health. Sequenced sample: PBMCs. The CDR3 protein is CASSSGQRTNEKLFF. CDR3 nucleotide sequence: TGTGCCAGCTCATCCGGACAGCGAACTAATGAAAAACTGTTTTTT.